These 22 T cell receptor beta chains were all obtained from the same sample, sequenced in a study of patients and donors after allogeneic stem cell transplantation. MiXCR was run by TCRdb on the RT-PCR reads, yielding one entry per CDR3 protein. Counted here are about a million distinct CDR3 sequences, approximately 18% occurring once; the ten biggest clones make up roughly 6%. Input material: blood, either unsorted or a sorted T cell fraction (not recorded which). The receptor source for this set is a human donor who was either an allogeneic HSCT recipient or a stem cell or donor lymphocyte infusion donor (not recorded which). It is not recorded whose cells these are; they may come from a transplant donor.

This clonotype occurred once. The V call is TRBV2, the J call TRBJ1-2; a possible D gene is TRBD1 (6 bases). The CDR3 runs to 15 residues. Germline V gene lookup returns CDR1 SNHLY and CDR2 FYNNEI. V was clipped by 3 bases and J by 8 bases, with 19 bases between them. This CDR3 reads CASSDTGKWSRGYTF. CDR3 bases: TGTGCCAGCAGTGACACAGGGAAGTGGTCGCGGGGCTACACCTTC. The full variable domain, in which reference TRBV2 and TRBJ1-2 provide the parts outside the CDR3, is EPEVTQTPSHQVTQMGQEVILRCVPISNHLYFYWYRQILGQKVEFLVSFYNNEISEKSEIFDDQFSVERPDGSNFTLKIRSTKLEDSAMYFCASSDTGKWSRGYTFGSGTRLTVV.

This clonotype turned up a few times. The chain recombines TRBV5-1 with TRBJ2-7; D gene uncertain. Germline assignment: CDR1 SGHRS and CDR2 YFSETQ. The CDR3 loop spans 14 amino acids. Trimming removed 3 bases at V and 2 bases at J, with 12 bases between. In DNA form, the CDR3 reads TGCGCCAGCAGCTCACCTTCAGTAGCCTACGAGCAGTACTTC. Its protein product is CASSSPSVAYEQYF.

J is TRBJ2-7 and V is TRBV12-3 or TRBV12-4; D is ambiguous. The CDR3 is made up of 15 amino acids. The V end lost 6 bases, the J end lost 2 bases, and 17 bases lay between the germline ends. In DNA form, the CDR3 reads TGTGCCAGCAGCCCCACCTCGGCCGGCACCTACGAGCAGTACTTC. Translation: CASSPTSAGTYEQYF.

J is TRBJ2-7 and V is TRBV19; 8 bases fit TRBD1. CDR1 and CDR2 from the germline V gene are LNHDA and SQIVND (reference sequence). This CDR3 is built from 16 residues. V lost 2 bases to trimming and J lost 3 bases; unmatched junction nucleotides: 9. CDR3 in DNA: TGTGCCAGTAGTATATACGGGACAGGTCCCAGCTACGAGCAGTACTTC. Its translation is CASSIYGTGPSYEQYF. The full variable domain, in which reference TRBV19 and TRBJ2-7 provide the parts outside the CDR3, is DGGITQSPKYLFRKEGQNVTLSCEQNLNHDAMYWYRQDPGQGLRLIYYSQIVNDFQKGDIAEGYSVSREKKESFPLTVTSAQKNPTAFYLCASSIYGTGPSYEQYFGPGTRLTVT.

This clonotype was picked up many times. A junction boundary mismatches the germline segment, possibly from a read error. The chain combines TRBV4-3 with TRBJ1-2; 7 bases agree with TRBD1. The CDR3 has 14 amino acids. The V gene's germline CDR1 is LGHNA and CDR2 YSLEER. The CDR3 nucleotides read TGTGCCAGCAGCTTGGACAGGTCTAACTATGGCTACACCTTC. Amino acid sequence: CASSLDRSNYGYTF.

This chain uses TRBV6-5 with TRBJ1-2; 7 bases are a match to TRBD1. With V trimmed by 2 bases and J by 6 bases, 3 bases remained unmatched. Germline CDR1 MNHEY, CDR2 SVGAGI. There are 13 residues in the CDR3. CDR3 DNA sequence: TGTGCCAGCAGTTACGACAGGGTCGATGGCTACACCTTC. Amino acids: CASSYDRVDGYTF.

The sample holds a few counts of this clonotype. The V gene is TRBV12-3 or TRBV12-4, the J gene TRBJ1-3, with TRBD1 matching over 7 bases. Trimming cost V 3 bases and J 1 base; bases outside gene matches: 9. There are 17 residues in the CDR3. The CDR3 region is CASSFTYRGRSGNTIYF. Here the CDR3 DNA reads TGTGCCAGCAGTTTCACGTACAGGGGCAGGTCTGGAAACACCATATATTTT.

The chain employs TRBV7-9 and TRBJ2-1, with D uncertain. Germline CDR1 is SEHNR and CDR2 is FQNEAQ (reference sequence). This CDR3 region has 13 residues. V was trimmed by 2 bases and J by 8 bases, leaving 10 bases between them. The CDR3 sequence is CASSLKRADEQFF. The CDR3 DNA follows: TGTGCCAGCAGCTTAAAGCGAGCAGATGAGCAGTTCTTC.

V and J are TRBV18 and TRBJ2-7; no firm D call. Germline loops: CDR1 KGHSH, CDR2 LQKENI. With 1 base removed from V and 2 bases from J, the gap between germline ends came to 9 bases. The CDR3 has 14 residues. The CDR3: CASSPQDGAYEQYF. The CDR3 DNA reads as TGTGCCAGCTCACCACAGGACGGAGCCTACGAGCAGTACTTC.

This clonotype has just a few counts. The chain has TRBV28 and TRBJ2-7; 8 nucleotides match TRBD2. The CDR3 runs 14 residues. Germline CDR1 is MDHEN and CDR2 is SYDVKM. The V segment lost 4 bases and the J segment 1 base; nucleotides outside the gene matches: 3. The CDR3 region is CASSSSGRSYEQYF. DNA for the CDR3: TGTGCCAGCAGTTCCAGCGGGAGATCCTACGAGCAGTACTTC.

The chain carries TRBV12-3 or TRBV12-4 and TRBJ1-4; TRBD1 is a possible D gene (5 bases). This CDR3 is 14 amino acids long. Trimming left V 6 bases short and J 3 bases short, with 11 bases between. This CDR3 reads CASSLLGANEKLFF. The DNA for the CDR3 is TGTGCCAGCAGCCTACTGGGGGCTAATGAAAAACTGTTTTTT.

The chain employs TRBV9 and TRBJ2-7; D unclear. V was clipped by 0 bases and J by 7 bases, with 14 bases between them. The length of the CDR3 is 14 residues. Germline V gene data show CDR1 as SGDLS and CDR2 as YYNGEE. The CDR3: CASSVGAELREQYF. In DNA form, the CDR3 reads TGTGCCAGCAGCGTAGGGGCAGAACTTCGGGAGCAGTACTTC.

V gene TRBV7-9 combines with J gene TRBJ2-1; 10 nucleotides align to TRBD2. This CDR3 is built from 15 residues. With 5 bases clipped from V and 5 bases from J, the junction kept 6 bases outside the gene matches. CDR1 is SEHNR, CDR2 FQNEAQ, per germline (reference sequence). Here the CDR3 DNA reads TGTGCCAGCAGCAAGAGCGGGAGGGCCGACAATGAGCAGTTCTTC. Encoded protein: CASSKSGRADNEQFF.

In its sample, this clonotype was seen a few times. The J gene is TRBJ1-6, the V gene TRBV5-1; D is perhaps TRBD1 (5 bases). Trimming left V 0 bases short and J 11 bases short, with 12 bases between. Looked up from germline, CDR1 is SGHRS and CDR2 is YFSETQ. The CDR3 sequence is 14 residues long. The CDR3 DNA is TGCGCCAGCAGCTTGGAAGGGGCAGCGACACCCCTCCACTTT. Its translation is CASSLEGAATPLHF.

Many counts were recorded for this clonotype. This chain uses TRBV20-1 with TRBJ1-1; no reliable D call. The germline gives CDR1 DFQATT, CDR2 SNEGSKA (reference sequence). Trimming stripped 4 bases from V and 0 bases from J, with 15 bases between. The CDR3 contains 15 residues. In nucleotides, the CDR3 is TGCAGTGCTACCAAGGAGGCTAACATGAACACTGAAGCTTTCTTT. Its translation: CSATKEANMNTEAFF.

V gene TRBV12-5 combines with J gene TRBJ2-1; D possibly corresponds to TRBD1 (5 bases). CDR1 and CDR2 (germline): LGHNT, FRNRAP. The CDR3 has 14 amino acids. The germline V and J ends were trimmed by 6 bases and 4 bases, with 13 bases remaining between them. The CDR3 loop is CASGRDIPYNEQFF. The CDR3, as DNA: TGTGCTAGTGGCAGGGATATACCTTACAATGAGCAGTTCTTC.

This clonotype showed up just a few times. This chain joins TRBV7-2 and TRBJ2-5; D is perhaps TRBD2 (6 bases). V was pared by 5 bases and J by 1 base, with 11 bases between. The V gene's germline CDR1 is SGHTA and CDR2 FQGNSA. There are 14 residues in the CDR3. In DNA, the CDR3 is TGTGCCAGCAGCCCGGCGGGGAGCCAAGAGACCCAGTACTTC. Amino acid sequence: CASSPAGSQETQYF.

This clonotype was seen a handful of times. The V and J genes are TRBV20-1 and TRBJ2-1; 10 nucleotides match TRBD2. The CDR3 has 14 amino acids. Germline lookup yields CDR1 DFQATT and CDR2 SNEGSKA (reference sequence). V shed 3 bases and J 6 bases; nucleotides not matched to a gene: 5. CDR3 loop: CSASRLAGPNEQFF. For the CDR3, the DNA is TGCAGTGCTAGTCGACTAGCGGGCCCCAATGAGCAGTTCTTC.

The rearrangement joins TRBV10-3 to TRBJ1-1; 12 positions agree with TRBD1. The germline gives CDR1 ENHRY, CDR2 SYGVKD. CDR3 length: 18 residues. V shed 5 bases and J 4 bases; nucleotides not matched to a gene: 14. In DNA, the CDR3 is TGTGCCATCAGTCCCTTAGGGACAGGGGGCGGGGGCGGCACTGAAGCTTTCTTT. This gives the protein CAISPLGTGGGGGTEAFF.

This clonotype was seen repeatedly, ten times or more. The chain is built from TRBV4-3 and TRBJ2-1; D remains unclear. The V and J ends lost 0 bases and 3 bases respectively, with 0 bases between them. The CDR3 runs 12 residues. CDR1 is LGHNA and CDR2 is YSLEER in the germline V gene. This CDR3 is CASSQDYNEQFF. The CDR3 DNA follows: TGCGCCAGCAGCCAAGACTACAATGAGCAGTTCTTC.

There are a few counts of this clonotype. The chain recombines TRBV12-1 with TRBJ2-1; the D call in the table, TRBD1, was not verified against the DNA. TRBV12-1 is shown as a pseudogene. This CDR3 comprises 19 residues. Here the CDR3 DNA reads TGTGCCAGCAGCTTTGTACCCTGCCGAAGGTATTGGACCTACAATGAGCAGTTCTTC. As protein: CASSFVPCRRYWTYNEQFF.

The sample holds a few counts of this clonotype. The chain has TRBV20-1 and TRBJ1-6; TRBD1 aligns across 11 bases. The germline V gene has CDR1 DFQATT and CDR2 SNEGSKA (reference sequence). The CDR3 consists of 17 residues. V gave up 4 bases and J gave up 1 base; unmatched junction bases: 6. The CDR3 sequence is CSATRRDRGSYNSPLHF. The DNA for the CDR3 is TGCAGTGCTACCCGCCGGGACAGGGGGTCCTATAATTCACCCCTCCACTTT.